This passage covers 9 T cell receptor beta chains from one sample sequenced in a study of blood T cell repertoires in COVID-19. Profiled with immunoSEQ multiplex PCR; TCRdb holds only in-frame clones, not every one. Of about 140,000 clones in the sample, 75% to 80% were seen once. Material: peripheral blood. The receptors here all came from a woman aged 45-59 years with active or convalescent COVID-19.

CDR3 DNA sequence: TGTGCCAGCACCGGACAGGGGGCTTGGGGCTATGGCTACACCTTC. The encoded protein is CASTGQGAWGYGYTF. V gene TRBV28 combines with J gene TRBJ1-2; 11 bases map to TRBD1. Germline V lookup: CDR1 MDHEN, CDR2 SYDVKM. The V and J ends lost 7 bases and 4 bases, in that order; junction bases with no gene match: 8. The CDR3 covers 15 residues.

The J gene is TRBJ1-2, the V gene TRBV27; TRBD1 aligns across 8 bases. The CDR3 contains 13 residues. CDR1 is MNHEY and CDR2 is SMNVEV in the germline V gene (reference sequence). J gave up 6 bases and V 6 bases, and 6 bases lay outside the gene matches. In nucleotides, the CDR3 is TGTGCCAGCAGAACCAGGGGGCCACATGGCTACACCTTC. Translated, it gives CASRTRGPHGYTF.

This chain uses TRBV5-5 with TRBJ1-1, with TRBD1 matching over 9 bases. The CDR3 sequence is 15 residues long. The V and J ends lost 1 base and 6 bases, in that order; junction bases with no gene match: 7. CDR1 and CDR2 (germline): SGHKS, YYEKEE (reference sequence). CDR3 region: CASSLPDRGVAEAFF. The DNA of the CDR3 is TGTGCCAGCAGCTTGCCAGACAGGGGGGTGGCTGAAGCTTTCTTT.

The chain combines TRBV15 with TRBJ1-1; D is possibly TRBD1 (6 bases). Germline V CDR1 and CDR2: LNHNV, YYDKDF (reference sequence). The CDR3 consists of 13 residues. V lost 8 bases, J lost 4 bases, and 14 bases lay in between. For the CDR3, the DNA is TGTGCCACCCAAAGGCTCAGGGGCACTGAAGCTTTCTTT. Amino acid sequence: CATQRLRGTEAFF. Supplemented by reference TRBV15 and TRBJ1-1, the full variable domain reads DAMVIQNPRYQVTQFGKPVTLSCSQTLNHNVMYWYQQKSSQAPKLLFHYYDKDFNNEADTPDNFQSRRPNTSFCFLDIRSPGLGDTAMYLCATQRLRGTEAFFGQGTRLTVV.

Comments on this clone: The sample contains more than one DNA sequence encoding this CDR3. The rearrangement uses TRBV6-1 and TRBJ1-2, with 9 nucleotides matching TRBD1. Germline V gene sequence: CDR1 MNHNS, CDR2 SASEGT. This CDR3 region has 13 residues. V was clipped by 3 bases and J by 7 bases; unmatched bases: 3. The CDR3 spells CASSDRDRAGYTF. In DNA form, the CDR3 reads TGTGCCAGCAGTGACCGGGACAGGGCTGGCTACACCTTC.

This sequence joins TRBV5-1 and TRBJ1-4; D remains ambiguous. Germline CDR1 is SGHRS and CDR2 is YFSETQ. V was pared by 0 bases and J by 2 bases, with 5 bases between. The CDR3 is 14 residues long. CDR3 residues: CASSLAGTNEKLFF. Here the CDR3 DNA reads TGCGCCAGCAGCTTGGCGGGGACTAATGAAAAACTGTTTTTT.

V and J are TRBV28 and TRBJ2-6, with 10 bases aligning to TRBD2. Germline loops: CDR1 MDHEN, CDR2 SYDVKM. The CDR3 runs 18 residues. Unmatched junction bases numbered 13, after V lost 7 bases and J lost 4 bases. The CDR3 DNA reads as TGTGCCAGCAACCTATCTAGCGGGAGTCAGTCCGGGGCCAACGTCCTGACTTTC. Its translation: CASNLSSGSQSGANVLTF. The full variable domain, with the rest looked up from reference TRBV28 and TRBJ2-6, is DVKVTQSSRYLVKRTGEKVFLECVQDMDHENMFWYRQDPGLGLRLIYFSYDVKMKEKGDIPEGYSVSREKKERFSLILESASTNQTSMYLCASNLSSGSQSGANVLTFGAGSRLTVL.

The chain has TRBV19 and TRBJ2-3; D is undetermined. Trimming took 11 bases from V and 2 from J, leaving 14 bases between them. In germline, CDR1 is LNHDA, CDR2 SQIVND (reference sequence). The CDR3 consists of 13 residues. The CDR3: CASSVKNTDTQYF. The DNA for the CDR3 is TGTGCCTCCTCGGTCAAAAACACAGATACGCAGTATTTT.

The CDR3 here is CASSFRDRGHFGANVLTF. As DNA, the CDR3 is TGTGCCAGCAGCTTCCGGGACAGGGGGCATTTTGGGGCCAACGTCCTGACTTTC. This sequence joins TRBV7-2 and TRBJ2-6; 12 bases are a match to TRBD1. Germline lookup yields CDR1 SGHTA and CDR2 FQGNSA. CDR3 length: 18 amino acids. V shed 3 bases and J 3 bases; nucleotides not matched to a gene: 6. Filled out from reference TRBV7-2 and TRBJ2-6, the complete variable domain reads GAGVSQSPSNKVTEKGKDVELRCDPISGHTALYWYRQSLGQGLEFLIYFQGNSAPDKSGLPSDRFSAERTGGSVSTLTIQRTQQEDSAVYLCASSFRDRGHFGANVLTFGAGSRLTVL.